This TCR beta chain was recorded in a study of tumor-infiltrating lymphocytes in primary liver carcinoma. Overall study context: Patients of both sexes were 30 to 69 years old.

There are 14 residues in the CDR3. Between the trimmed V and J ends, which lost 5 bases and 6 bases, there was a span of 13 bases. Per the germline V gene, CDR1 is MDHEN and CDR2 is SYDVKM. Constant-region priming of roughly 490 ng total RNA yielded TCR beta cDNA. Libraries of TCR beta came from three nested multiplex PCR rounds with slightly modified ARM-PCR. With TRBV1-TRBV30 forward primers and a C-beta reverse primer, the first two PCR rounds were run for about 10 cycles each. MiXCR, run by TCRdb on the multiplex PCR reads, gives a single entry per CDR3 protein. The data show 100,000 to 150,000 distinct CDR3 sequences, 64% seen once. Each 20-30 mg portion of unsorted bulk tissue served as the source for co-extraction of RNA and DNA. This clonotype has at least ten counts.

The sequencing sample was made of liver tumor tissue from sampling region 3. Subset specified: tumor region T3, left-lateral pole. This clonotype originated in a woman between 55 and 75 years old with primary liver carcinoma and hepatitis B virus infection. The chain carries TRBV28 and TRBJ2-2; D unclear. The CDR3 here is CASSLDPSAGELFF. The CDR3, as DNA: TGTGCCAGCAGTCTTGACCCCTCTGCCGGGGAGCTGTTTTTT.